This TCR beta chain originates from a study of T-cell reconstitution after alpha-beta-depleted transplantation in children. Study findings and constraints: At around two months after transplant, the alpha-beta T cells were reportedly derived from several hundred expanded clones that came from non-depleted graft cells. Surviving recipient cells, namely T cells and thymic progenitors, were the source of high day-60 TCRbeta diversity in some patients. A year post-transplant, T-cell counts and diversity derived mostly from newly produced T cells.

A remark on this clonotype: The antigen is undetermined.

Using unique molecular identifiers, the investigators prepared the TCRbeta library. Via MiXCR, TCRdb re-called the PCR reads, giving one row per CDR3 protein. The data contain 500,000 or so distinct CDR3 sequences, 11% of them seen just once; the ten biggest clones take up approximately 15%. This TCR was recovered from a female patient between 2 and 10 years old who had a stem cell transplant for aplastic anemia, so the T cells may come from the graft donor. The material was PBMCs, mostly from graft donor cells, obtained 180 days after TCRalphabeta/CD19-depleted stem cell transplant.

The CDR3 spells CASSFGTLQETQYF. The CDR3 DNA sequence: TGCGCCAGCAGCTTTGGAACTCTTCAAGAGACCCAGTACTTC. The genes are TRBV5-1 and TRBJ2-5; D gene uncertain. V was pared by 2 bases and J by 2 bases, with 10 bases between. Germline CDR1 SGHRS, CDR2 YFSETQ. This CDR3 has 14 residues.